The 3 T cell receptor beta chains in this list originate from one sample, sequenced in a study of T cells in Graves' hyperthyroidism and ophthalmopathy. RNA transcripts yielded amplified TCR beta CDR3 regions. With the HTBI primer set, the TCR CDR3 went through a first round of RT-PCR. TCRdb passed the multiplex PCR reads through MiXCR, listing each CDR3 protein once. The sample consists of around 420,000 distinct CDR3 sequences, about 13% of them appearing once. The specimen sequenced was blood. These receptors all stem from a woman aged 18-30 years with Graves' hyperthyroidism.

This clonotype was counted a few times. The rearrangement uses TRBV9 and TRBJ2-3, with 7 bases identical to TRBD1. With 4 bases clipped from V and 6 bases from J, the junction kept 5 bases outside the gene matches. The germline V gene encodes CDR1 SGDLS and CDR2 YYNGEE. This CDR3 spans 13 amino acids. CDR3 nucleotides: TGTGCCAGCAGCATGACAGGGTCGGATACGCAGTATTTT. This codes for CASSMTGSDTQYF.

The chain links TRBV9 to TRBJ2-3; TRBD2 might be the D (7 bases). This CDR3 region has 14 residues. Germline loops: CDR1 SGDLS, CDR2 YYNGEE. Trimming pared 4 bases from V and 6 bases from J, leaving 15 bases between. CDR3 sequence reads: CASSPGDGRDTQYF. In DNA form, the CDR3 reads TGTGCCAGCAGCCCAGGGGACGGGAGGGATACGCAGTATTTT.

There are many counts of this clonotype. The genes are TRBV29-1 and TRBJ2-7; D uncertain. The germline V gene has CDR1 SQVTM and CDR2 ANQGSEA. The ends were cut back, 4 bases at V and 6 bases at J, with 16 bases in the middle. This CDR3 is built from 13 residues. The CDR3 reads CSVGLLKVGEQYF. The DNA for the CDR3 is TGCAGCGTTGGGCTGCTAAAGGTTGGCGAGCAGTACTTC.